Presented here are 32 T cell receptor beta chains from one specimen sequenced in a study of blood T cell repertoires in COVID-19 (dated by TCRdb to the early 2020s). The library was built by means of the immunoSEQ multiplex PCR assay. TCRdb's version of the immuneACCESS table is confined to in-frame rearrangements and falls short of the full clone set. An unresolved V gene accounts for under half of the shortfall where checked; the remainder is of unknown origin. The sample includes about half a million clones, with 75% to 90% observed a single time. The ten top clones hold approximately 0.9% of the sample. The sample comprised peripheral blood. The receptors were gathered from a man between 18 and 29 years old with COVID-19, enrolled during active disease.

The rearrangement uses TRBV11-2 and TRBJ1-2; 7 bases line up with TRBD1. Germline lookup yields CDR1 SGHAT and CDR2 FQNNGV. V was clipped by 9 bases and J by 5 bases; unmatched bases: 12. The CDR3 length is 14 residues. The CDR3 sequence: CASSDRDSQYGYTF. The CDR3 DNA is TGTGCCAGTTCTGATCGGGACAGTCAGTATGGCTACACCTTC.

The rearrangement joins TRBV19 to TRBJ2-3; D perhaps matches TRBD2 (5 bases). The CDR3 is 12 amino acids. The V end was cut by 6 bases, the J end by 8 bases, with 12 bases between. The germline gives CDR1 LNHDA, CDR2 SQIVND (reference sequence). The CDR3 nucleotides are TGTGCCAGTAGAAGAGATGCGGGTACGCAGTATTTT. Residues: CASRRDAGTQYF. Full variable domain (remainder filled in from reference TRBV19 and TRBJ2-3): DGGITQSPKYLFRKEGQNVTLSCEQNLNHDAMYWYRQDPGQGLRLIYYSQIVNDFQKGDIAEGYSVSREKKESFPLTVTSAQKNPTAFYLCASRRDAGTQYFGPGTRLTVL.

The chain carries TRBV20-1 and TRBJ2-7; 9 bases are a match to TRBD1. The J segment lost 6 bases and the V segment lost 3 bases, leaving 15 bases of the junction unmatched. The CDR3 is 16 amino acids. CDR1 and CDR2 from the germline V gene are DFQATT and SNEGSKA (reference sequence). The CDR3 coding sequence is TGCAGTGCTAGTACAGTAAGTCGGGACAGGGCCGGCGAGCAGTACTTC. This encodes CSASTVSRDRAGEQYF.

CDR3 DNA sequence: TGTGCCAGCTCACCCGGTTTTCAGGGGAAGGGCTACACCTTC. The encoded protein is CASSPGFQGKGYTF. This chain uses TRBV18 with TRBJ1-2, with D possibly matching TRBD1 (6 bases). Trimming stripped 3 bases from V and 8 bases from J, with 16 bases between. Germline assignment: CDR1 KGHSH and CDR2 LQKENI. The CDR3 runs 14 residues.

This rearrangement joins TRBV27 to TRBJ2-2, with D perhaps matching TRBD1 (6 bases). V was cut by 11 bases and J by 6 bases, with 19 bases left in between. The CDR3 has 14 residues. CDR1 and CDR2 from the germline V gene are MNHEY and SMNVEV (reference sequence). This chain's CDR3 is CASSTGLGAGELFF. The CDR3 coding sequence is TGTGCCTCCTCCACAGGGTTAGGCGCCGGGGAGCTGTTTTTT.

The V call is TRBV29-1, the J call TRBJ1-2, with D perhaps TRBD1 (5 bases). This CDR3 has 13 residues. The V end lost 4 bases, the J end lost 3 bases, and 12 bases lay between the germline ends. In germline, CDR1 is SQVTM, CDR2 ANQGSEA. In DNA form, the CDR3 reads TGCAGCGTTGTGGGGCTGTTTGACTATGGCTACACCTTC. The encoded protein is CSVVGLFDYGYTF. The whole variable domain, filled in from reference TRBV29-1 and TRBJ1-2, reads SAVISQKPSRDICQRGTSLTIQCQVDSQVTMMFWYRQQPGQSLTLIATANQGSEATYESGFVIDKFPISRPNLTFSTLTVSNMSPEDSSIYLCSVVGLFDYGYTFGSGTRLTVV.

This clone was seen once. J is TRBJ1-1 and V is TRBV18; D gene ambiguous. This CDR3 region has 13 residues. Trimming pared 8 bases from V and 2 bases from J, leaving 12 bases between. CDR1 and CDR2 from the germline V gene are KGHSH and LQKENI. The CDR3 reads CASTTGINTEAFF. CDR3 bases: TGTGCCAGCACGACCGGGATAAACACTGAAGCTTTCTTT.

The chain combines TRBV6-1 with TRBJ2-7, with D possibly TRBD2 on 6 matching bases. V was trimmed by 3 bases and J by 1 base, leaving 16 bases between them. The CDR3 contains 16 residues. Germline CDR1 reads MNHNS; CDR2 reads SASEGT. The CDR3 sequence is CASSEGIAVQSYEQYF. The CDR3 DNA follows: TGTGCCAGCAGTGAGGGGATAGCGGTCCAATCCTACGAGCAGTACTTC.

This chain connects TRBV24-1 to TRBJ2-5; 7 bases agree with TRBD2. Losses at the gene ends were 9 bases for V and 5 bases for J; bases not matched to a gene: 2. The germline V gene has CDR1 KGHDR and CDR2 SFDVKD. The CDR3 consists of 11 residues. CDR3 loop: CATAGGETQYF. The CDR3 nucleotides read TGTGCCACCGCCGGGGGGGAGACCCAGTACTTC.

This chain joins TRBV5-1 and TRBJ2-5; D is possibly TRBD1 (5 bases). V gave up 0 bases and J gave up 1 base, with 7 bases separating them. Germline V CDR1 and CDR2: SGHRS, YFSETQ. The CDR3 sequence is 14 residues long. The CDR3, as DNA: TGCGCCAGCAGCTTGGGACAGATCCAAGAGACCCAGTACTTC. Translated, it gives CASSLGQIQETQYF.

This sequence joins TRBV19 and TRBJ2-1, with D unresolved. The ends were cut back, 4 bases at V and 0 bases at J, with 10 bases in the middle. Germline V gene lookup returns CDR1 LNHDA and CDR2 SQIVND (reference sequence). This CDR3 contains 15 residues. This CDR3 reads CASSSSADSYNEQFF. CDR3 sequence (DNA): TGTGCCAGTAGTAGCAGCGCCGACTCCTACAATGAGCAGTTCTTC.

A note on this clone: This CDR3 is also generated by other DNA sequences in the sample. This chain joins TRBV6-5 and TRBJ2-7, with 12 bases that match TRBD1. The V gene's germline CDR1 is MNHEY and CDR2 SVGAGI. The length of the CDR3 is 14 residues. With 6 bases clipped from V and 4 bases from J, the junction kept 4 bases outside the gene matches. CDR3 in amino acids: CASRRDRGLYEQYF. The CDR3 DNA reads TGTGCCAGCAGGAGGGACAGGGGGCTGTACGAGCAGTACTTC.

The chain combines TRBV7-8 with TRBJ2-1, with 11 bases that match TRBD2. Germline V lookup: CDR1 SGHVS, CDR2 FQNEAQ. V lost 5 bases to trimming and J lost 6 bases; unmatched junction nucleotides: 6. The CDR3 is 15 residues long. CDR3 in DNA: TGTGCCAGCAGCAGTAGCGGGAGGGCCTTCAATGAGCAGTTCTTC. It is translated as CASSSSGRAFNEQFF.

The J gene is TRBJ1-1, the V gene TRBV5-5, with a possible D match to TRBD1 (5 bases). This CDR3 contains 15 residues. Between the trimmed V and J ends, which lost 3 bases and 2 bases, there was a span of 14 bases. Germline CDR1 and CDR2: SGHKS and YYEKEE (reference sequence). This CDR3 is CASSYLPQVNTEAFF. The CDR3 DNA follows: TGTGCCAGCAGCTACCTCCCACAGGTTAACACTGAAGCTTTCTTT.

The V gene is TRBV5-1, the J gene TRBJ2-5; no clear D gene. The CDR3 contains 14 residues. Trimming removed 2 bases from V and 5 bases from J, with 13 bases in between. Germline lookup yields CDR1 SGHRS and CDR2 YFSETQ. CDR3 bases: TGCGCCAGCAGCTTCGGTTATGAAGTGGAGACCCAGTACTTC. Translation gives CASSFGYEVETQYF.

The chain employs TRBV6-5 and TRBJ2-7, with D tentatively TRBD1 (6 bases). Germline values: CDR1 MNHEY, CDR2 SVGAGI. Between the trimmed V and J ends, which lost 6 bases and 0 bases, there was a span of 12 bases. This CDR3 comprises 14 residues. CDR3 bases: TGTGCCAGCAGGAACCGGGACACCTCCTACGAGCAGTACTTC. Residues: CASRNRDTSYEQYF.

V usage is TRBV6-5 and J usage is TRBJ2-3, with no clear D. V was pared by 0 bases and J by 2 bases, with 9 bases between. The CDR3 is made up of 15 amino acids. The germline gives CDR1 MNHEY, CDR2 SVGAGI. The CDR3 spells CASSYSRTATDTQYF. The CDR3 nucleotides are TGTGCCAGCAGTTACTCGAGAACAGCCACAGATACGCAGTATTTT.

CDR3 in DNA: TGTGCCAGCAGCGTCCAGGGTCGCTACTATGGCTACACCTTC. Protein sequence: CASSVQGRYYGYTF. The chain has TRBV9 and TRBJ1-2; possibly TRBD1 for D (5 bases). This CDR3 comprises 14 residues. The V end lost 2 bases, the J end lost 3 bases, and 11 bases lay between the germline ends. Germline CDR1 and CDR2: SGDLS and YYNGEE.

CDR3 nucleotide sequence: TGTGCCAGCAGCTCAACAGGCACAACACGCACCCTCCACTTT. The encoded protein is CASSSTGTTRTLHF. The chain joins TRBV5-4 to TRBJ1-6; D perhaps matches TRBD1 (5 bases). The germline CDR1 and CDR2 sequences are SGHNT and YYREEE (reference sequence). This CDR3 contains 14 residues. Between the trimmed V and J ends, which lost 3 bases and 14 bases, there was a span of 18 bases.

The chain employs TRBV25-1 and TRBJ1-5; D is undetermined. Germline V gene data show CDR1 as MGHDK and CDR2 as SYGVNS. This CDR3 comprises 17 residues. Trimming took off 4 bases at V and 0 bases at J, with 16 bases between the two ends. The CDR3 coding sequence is TGTGCCAGCAGTGGGAACCGGGAGAGAAATAGCAATCAGCCCCAGCATTTT. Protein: CASSGNRERNSNQPQHF.

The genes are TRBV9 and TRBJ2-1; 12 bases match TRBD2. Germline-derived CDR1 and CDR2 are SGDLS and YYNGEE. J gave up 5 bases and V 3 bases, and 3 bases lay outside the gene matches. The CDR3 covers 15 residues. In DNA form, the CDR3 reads TGTGCCAGCAGCGGGACTAGCGGGACCGACAATGAGCAGTTCTTC. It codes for CASSGTSGTDNEQFF.

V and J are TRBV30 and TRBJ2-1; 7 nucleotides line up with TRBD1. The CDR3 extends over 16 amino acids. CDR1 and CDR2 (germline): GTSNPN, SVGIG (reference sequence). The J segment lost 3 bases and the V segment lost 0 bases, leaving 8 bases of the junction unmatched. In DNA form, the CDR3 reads TGTGCCTGGAGTGTAATAATCAGGGGGTTCTACAATGAGCAGTTCTTC. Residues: CAWSVIIRGFYNEQFF.

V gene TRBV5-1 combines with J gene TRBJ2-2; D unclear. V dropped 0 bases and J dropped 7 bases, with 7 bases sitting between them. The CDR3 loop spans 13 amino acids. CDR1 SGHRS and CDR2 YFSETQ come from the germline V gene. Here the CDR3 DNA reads TGCGCCAGCAGCTTGGCGGTCGACGGGGAGCTGTTTTTT. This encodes CASSLAVDGELFF.

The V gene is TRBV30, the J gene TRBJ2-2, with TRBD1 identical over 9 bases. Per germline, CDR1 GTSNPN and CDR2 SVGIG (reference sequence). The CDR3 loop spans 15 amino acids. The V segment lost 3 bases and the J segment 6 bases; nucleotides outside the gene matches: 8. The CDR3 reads CAWRGTGSNSGELFF. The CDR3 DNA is TGTGCCTGGAGGGGGACAGGGAGTAACTCCGGGGAGCTGTTTTTT.

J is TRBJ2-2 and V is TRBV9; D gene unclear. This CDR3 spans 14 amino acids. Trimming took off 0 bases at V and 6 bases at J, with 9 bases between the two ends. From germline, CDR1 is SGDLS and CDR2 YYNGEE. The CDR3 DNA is TGTGCCAGCAGCGTAGTGCTTGGCCCCGGGGAGCTGTTTTTT. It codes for CASSVVLGPGELFF.

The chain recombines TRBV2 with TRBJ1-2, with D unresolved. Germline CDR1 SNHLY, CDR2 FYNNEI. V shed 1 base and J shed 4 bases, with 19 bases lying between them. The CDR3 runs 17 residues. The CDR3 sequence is CASSEGLAASSVYGYTF. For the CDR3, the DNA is TGTGCCAGCAGTGAAGGTTTGGCGGCATCTTCGGTCTATGGCTACACCTTC.

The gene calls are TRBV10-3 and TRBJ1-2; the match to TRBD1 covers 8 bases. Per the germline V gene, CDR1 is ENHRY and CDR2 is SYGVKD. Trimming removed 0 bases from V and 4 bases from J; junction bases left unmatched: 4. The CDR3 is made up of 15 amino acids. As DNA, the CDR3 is TGTGCCATCAGTGAGTCGACAGGGGTCGTCTATGGCTACACCTTC. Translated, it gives CAISESTGVVYGYTF.

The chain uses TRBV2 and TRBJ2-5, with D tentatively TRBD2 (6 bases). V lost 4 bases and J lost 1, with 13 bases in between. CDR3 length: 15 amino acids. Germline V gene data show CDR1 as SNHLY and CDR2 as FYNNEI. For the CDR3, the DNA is TGTGCCAGCAGTGGAATTAGCGGATCCCAAGAGACCCAGTACTTC. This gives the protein CASSGISGSQETQYF.

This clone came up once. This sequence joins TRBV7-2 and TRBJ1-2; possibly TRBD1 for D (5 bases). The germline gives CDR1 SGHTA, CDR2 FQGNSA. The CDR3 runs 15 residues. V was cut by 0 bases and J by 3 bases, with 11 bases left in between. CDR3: CASSLASRADYGYTF. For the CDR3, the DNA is TGTGCCAGCAGCTTAGCTTCCAGGGCTGACTATGGCTACACCTTC. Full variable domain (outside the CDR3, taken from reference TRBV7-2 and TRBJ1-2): GAGVSQSPSNKVTEKGKDVELRCDPISGHTALYWYRQSLGQGLEFLIYFQGNSAPDKSGLPSDRFSAERTGGSVSTLTIQRTQQEDSAVYLCASSLASRADYGYTFGSGTRLTVV.

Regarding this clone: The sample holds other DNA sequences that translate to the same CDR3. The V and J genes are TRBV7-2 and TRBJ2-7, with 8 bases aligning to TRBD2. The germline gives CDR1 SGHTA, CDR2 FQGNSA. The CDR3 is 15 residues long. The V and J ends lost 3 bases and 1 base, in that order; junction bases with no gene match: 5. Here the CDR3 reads CASSLGTSASYEQYF. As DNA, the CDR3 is TGTGCCAGCAGCTTGGGGACTAGTGCTTCCTACGAGCAGTACTTC.

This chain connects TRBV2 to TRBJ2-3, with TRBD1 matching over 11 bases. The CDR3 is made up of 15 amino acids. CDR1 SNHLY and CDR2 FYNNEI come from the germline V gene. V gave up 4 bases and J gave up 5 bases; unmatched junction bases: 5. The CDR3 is CASSVGTGGGDTQYF. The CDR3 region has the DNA TGTGCCAGCAGTGTGGGGACAGGGGGTGGAGATACGCAGTATTTT.

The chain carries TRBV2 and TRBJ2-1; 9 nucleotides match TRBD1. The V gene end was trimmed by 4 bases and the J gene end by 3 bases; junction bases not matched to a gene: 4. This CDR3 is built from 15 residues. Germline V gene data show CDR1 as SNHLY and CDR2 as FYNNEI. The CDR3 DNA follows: TGTGCCAGCAGTGTTCCGGGACAGGGCTACAATGAGCAGTTCTTC. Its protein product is CASSVPGQGYNEQFF.